A single T cell receptor beta chain is shown here with its context. The sample comes from a study of blood T cell repertoires in COVID-19. In the authors' workflow: Reference gene primer amplification in the assay estimated nucleated cell counts. TCRdb keeps only in-frame clones here, not all; method: immunoSEQ multiplex PCR. For V, J and clone size, that table is used; D and trimming come from the DNA. The data contain a few hundred thousand clones, around 91% of them singletons. Germline CDR1 SEHNR, CDR2 FQNEAQ (reference sequence). The CDR3 length is 19 residues. The germline V and J ends were trimmed by 6 bases and 7 bases, with 32 bases remaining between them.

The gene calls are TRBV7-9 and TRBJ2-3; TRBD1 is a possible D gene (5 bases). The TCR comes from a woman under 30 with acute COVID-19. The material sequenced was PBMCs or T cells enriched from blood (not recorded which). CDR3 coding DNA: TGTGCCAGCAGGCTAGGGATCGGAAGGGGTCCTTCACATTTAAATACGCAGTATTTT. This translates into CASRLGIGRGPSHLNTQYF.